The 13 T cell receptor beta chains below were found in one sample sequenced in a study of early T cells in non-severe SARS-CoV-2 infection. TCRdb used MiXCR to reprocess the 5' RACE reads, holding one entry per CDR3 protein. Of 25,000 to 35,000 distinct CDR3 sequences in the sample, 6.6% were seen once. The material sequenced was whole blood. Source of these receptors: an adult who was a healthcare worker with PCR-confirmed SARS-CoV-2 infection or an uninfected control (not recorded which).

Many counts were recorded for this clonotype. The CDR3 bases are TGCGCCAGCAGCTTCCCTAATGGTAGCGGTAGCACAGATACGCAGTATTTT. It yields the protein CASSFPNGSGSTDTQYF. The V call is TRBV5-1, the J call TRBJ2-3; tentative D call: TRBD2 (6 bases). The length of the CDR3 is 17 residues. The germline gives CDR1 SGHRS, CDR2 YFSETQ. The ends were cut back, 2 bases at V and 0 bases at J, with 16 bases in the middle.

Many counts were recorded for this clonotype. CDR3 in amino acids: CASSEGRQGAYEQYF. In DNA form, the CDR3 reads TGTGCCAGCAGTGAGGGGCGCCAAGGCGCCTACGAGCAGTACTTC. The chain has TRBV6-2 or TRBV6-3 and TRBJ2-7; either TRBD1 or TRBD2 may supply D (5 bases each). Germline-derived CDR1 and CDR2 are MNHEY and SVGEGT. The V and J ends lost 5 bases and 2 bases respectively, with 16 bases between them. The CDR3 consists of 15 residues.

This clonotype was detected ten times or more. This chain's CDR3 is CASRSTGGDEQYF. DNA for the CDR3: TGCGCCAGCAGAAGTACAGGGGGCGACGAGCAGTACTTC. The chain has TRBV5-1 and TRBJ2-7, with TRBD1 identical over 9 bases. Per the germline V gene, CDR1 is SGHRS and CDR2 is YFSETQ. After removal of 5 bases from V and 5 bases from J, the junction contained 5 bases not matched to a gene. CDR3 length: 13 amino acids. Full variable domain (rest looked up from reference TRBV5-1 and TRBJ2-7): KAGVTQTPRYLIKTRGQQVTLSCSPISGHRSVSWYQQTPGQGLQFLFEYFSETQRNKGNFPGRFSGRQFSNSRSEMNVSTLELGDSALYLCASRSTGGDEQYFGPGTRLTVT.

This clonotype was detected ten times or more. The chain uses TRBV9 and TRBJ2-1; 8 bases match TRBD2. There are 18 residues in the CDR3. The ends lost 2 bases at V and 0 bases at J; junction bases unmatched: 10. CDR1 SGDLS and CDR2 YYNGEE come from the germline V gene. CDR3 residues: CASSVREGHVGSYNEQFF. The CDR3 bases are TGTGCCAGCAGCGTTCGGGAGGGCCATGTGGGCTCCTACAATGAGCAGTTCTTC.

This clonotype was seen at least ten times. This chain uses TRBV19 with TRBJ2-2, with D possibly matching TRBD1 (5 bases). Germline V gene data show CDR1 as LNHDA and CDR2 as SQIVND (reference sequence). This CDR3 has 14 residues. V lost 5 bases and J 7 bases, leaving 14 bases between the germline ends. The CDR3 DNA reads TGTGCCAGTAGTCTACAGGTCGGTGACGGGGAGCTGTTTTTT. It codes for CASSLQVGDGELFF.

This clonotype was observed at least ten times. V and J are TRBV6-5 and TRBJ2-7; D tentatively reads TRBD1 or TRBD2 (7 bases each). The germline V and J ends were trimmed by 0 bases and 4 bases, with 13 bases remaining between them. The CDR3 sequence is 15 residues long. Germline V gene lookup returns CDR1 MNHEY and CDR2 SVGAGI. CDR3 DNA sequence: TGTGCCAGCAGTTACTCGTCAGGGGGGGCTTACGAGCAGTACTTC. Its protein product is CASSYSSGGAYEQYF.

This clonotype occurred many times. The chain is built from TRBV12-3 or TRBV12-4 and TRBJ2-7; 8 bases align to TRBD2. CDR3 length: 15 residues. After removal of 5 bases from V and 4 bases from J, the junction contained 10 bases not matched to a gene. CDR3: CASSPDSGTRYEQYF. CDR3 sequence (DNA): TGTGCCAGCAGTCCCGACTCCGGGACTAGATACGAGCAGTACTTC.

This clonotype occurred many times. The chain has TRBV12-3 or TRBV12-4 and TRBJ2-7, with 8 bases fitting TRBD2. The CDR3 spans 14 residues. V shed 6 bases, J shed 0 bases, and the junction held 4 bases outside the gene matches. The CDR3 nucleotides are TGTGCCAGCAGCCCCAGCGGGAGCTCCTACGAGCAGTACTTC. It translates to CASSPSGSSYEQYF.

This clonotype was detected ten times or more. The chain has TRBV10-3 and TRBJ2-2, with 7 bases that match TRBD1. The CDR3 extends over 15 amino acids. The V gene's germline CDR1 is ENHRY and CDR2 SYGVKD. V trimming: 5 bases; J trimming: 4 bases; junction bases outside the gene matches: 7. The CDR3 sequence: CAISTIRDSTGELFF. The CDR3 nucleotides read TGTGCCATCAGTACTATTCGGGACAGCACCGGGGAGCTGTTTTTT.

This clonotype is medium-sized. This sequence joins TRBV7-9 and TRBJ2-3; TRBD1 aligns across 8 bases. CDR3 length: 18 amino acids. Germline trimming cut 2 bases from V and 3 bases from J; bases unmatched to any gene: 13. The germline CDR1 and CDR2 sequences are SEHNR and FQNEAQ (reference sequence). The CDR3 region has the DNA TGTGCCAGCAGCTTATTCTTCTTCCAGGGGGCTTGGACAGATACGCAGTATTTT. Translation: CASSLFFFQGAWTDTQYF.

This clonotype was seen ten or more times. The V and J genes are TRBV20-1 and TRBJ2-7, with 8 bases matching TRBD2. CDR1 is DFQATT and CDR2 is SNEGSKA in the germline V gene (reference sequence). V was clipped by 5 bases and J by 6 bases; unmatched bases: 15. The CDR3 is made up of 15 amino acids. CDR3: CSASRGGLPFSEQYF. DNA of the CDR3: TGCAGTGCTTCTCGGGGGGGCTTACCTTTTTCCGAGCAGTACTTC.

This clonotype was counted ten times or more. The V call is TRBV5-1, the J call TRBJ1-4, with a possible D match to TRBD1 (6 bases). CDR1 is SGHRS, CDR2 YFSETQ, per germline. Trimming took 4 bases from V and 5 from J, leaving 12 bases between them. CDR3 length: 14 residues. The CDR3 DNA reads as TGCGCCAGCAGCCTGGACAGTCGAAATGAAAAACTGTTTTTT. Protein product: CASSLDSRNEKLFF.

This clonotype showed up many times. The chain carries TRBV20-1 and TRBJ2-1; 11 bases align to TRBD2. Germline values: CDR1 DFQATT, CDR2 SNEGSKA (reference sequence). V was pared by 5 bases and J by 13 bases, with 13 bases of the junction left unmatched. There are 14 residues in the CDR3. The DNA for the CDR3 is TGCAGTGCTCGCCCGGGACTAGCGGCGGCACGTCAGTTCTTC. The encoded protein is CSARPGLAAARQFF.